A selection of T cell receptor beta chains follows, all from one sample in a study of patients and donors after allogeneic stem cell transplantation. TCRdb redid the calling of the RT-PCR reads with MiXCR, one entry per CDR3 protein. The sample lists about 110,000 distinct CDR3 sequences; around 38% were seen once. The sequencing sample was made of blood, either unsorted or a sorted T cell fraction (not recorded which). These receptors all stem from a human donor who was either an allogeneic HSCT recipient or a stem cell or donor lymphocyte infusion donor (not recorded which). It is not recorded whose cells these are; they may come from a transplant donor. Each CDR3 is given with its conserved first and last residue. Fields, in order: V gene, J gene, D gene, CDR3 length, clone size, CDR3 DNA, CDR3 protein. The D gene is left open where the match is weak. Part of the rows lack a size; the others show once, few, many or a class for expanded clones.

v_call: TRBV28
j_call: TRBJ2-7
d_call: NA
cdr3_length: 13
clone_size: NA
cdr3_nt: TGTGCCAGCAGTTTTTTCCCAGGGTACGAGCAGTACTTC
cdr3_aa: CASSFFPGYEQYF

v_call: TRBV20-1
j_call: TRBJ1-5
d_call: NA
cdr3_length: 15
clone_size: many
cdr3_nt: TGCAGTGCCGGTCGTTCAGGGTATAGCAATCAGCCCCAGCATTTT
cdr3_aa: CSAGRSGYSNQPQHF

v_call: TRBV7-2
j_call: TRBJ2-1
d_call: TRBD2
cdr3_length: 14
clone_size: NA
cdr3_nt: TGTGCCAGCAGCTTCGGGACTAGGCACAATGAGCAGTTCTTC
cdr3_aa: CASSFGTRHNEQFF

v_call: TRBV10-3
j_call: TRBJ2-1
d_call: TRBD2
cdr3_length: 15
clone_size: NA
cdr3_nt: TGTGCCATCAAGGCGGGAGTATCGTCCTACAATGAGCAGTTCTTC
cdr3_aa: CAIKAGVSSYNEQFF

v_call: TRBV6-6
j_call: TRBJ1-1
d_call: NA
cdr3_length: 14
clone_size: once
cdr3_nt: TGTGCCAGCAGTTACCCAGGGAGGGCCACTGAAGCTTTCTTT
cdr3_aa: CASSYPGRATEAFF

v_call: TRBV27
j_call: TRBJ2-7
d_call: NA
cdr3_length: 13
clone_size: many
cdr3_nt: TGTGCCAGTCGGCCCAGGGCCGGCTACGAGCAGTACTTC
cdr3_aa: CASRPRAGYEQYF

v_call: TRBV12-3/TRBV12-4
j_call: TRBJ2-7
d_call: NA
cdr3_length: 15
clone_size: NA
cdr3_nt: TGTGCCAGCAGTTTTTCTCCACTGTCTTCCTACGAGCAGTACTTC
cdr3_aa: CASSFSPLSSYEQYF

v_call: TRBV27
j_call: TRBJ1-5
d_call: TRBD1
cdr3_length: 19
clone_size: few
cdr3_nt: TGTGCCAGCAGTTCCCAGAGGGGACAGGGGGTACCTAGCAATCAGCCCCAGCATTTT
cdr3_aa: CASSSQRGQGVPSNQPQHF

v_call: TRBV28
j_call: TRBJ2-3
d_call: NA
cdr3_length: 17
clone_size: NA
cdr3_nt: TGTGCCAGCAGTTTCCCCCTCCTAGCAACCGGGACAGATACGCAGTATTTT
cdr3_aa: CASSFPLLATGTDTQYF

v_call: TRBV5-1
j_call: TRBJ1-2
d_call: NA
cdr3_length: 13
clone_size: NA
cdr3_nt: TGCGCCAGCAGCGAGACAGGAATGGATGGCTACACCTTC
cdr3_aa: CASSETGMDGYTF

v_call: TRBV28
j_call: TRBJ1-4
d_call: TRBD1
cdr3_length: 15
clone_size: NA
cdr3_nt: TGTGCCAGCAGTTTAGGTCCAGGGGGACATGAAAAACTGTTTTTT
cdr3_aa: CASSLGPGGHEKLFF